The 4 T cell receptor beta chains in this list originate from one sample, sequenced in a study of cytomegalovirus exposure and HLA in healthy donors. The primer mix had 60 Vbeta and 13 Jbeta primers. Repertoires were generated with immunoSEQ multiplex PCR, while TCRdb's copy carries only in-frame clones and drops some. This sample has 200,000 to 250,000 clones, with over 75% found just once. Sequencing used PBMCs. The source of these receptors is a human donor in good health.

This clone appeared once. This chain connects TRBV27 to TRBJ2-1, with TRBD2 matching over 12 bases. V shed 5 bases, J shed 4 bases, and the junction held 15 bases outside the gene matches. The CDR3 extends over 19 amino acids. Germline CDR1 and CDR2: MNHEY and SMNVEV (reference sequence). In DNA form, the CDR3 reads TGTGCCAGCAGTCACCCACTGGCTAGCGGGAGGGGTTGGTACAATGAGCAGTTCTTC. It specifies CASSHPLASGRGWYNEQFF.

The J gene is TRBJ2-3, the V gene TRBV28; TRBD2 aligns across 9 bases. With 4 bases clipped from V and 6 bases from J, the junction kept 8 bases outside the gene matches. The germline CDR1 and CDR2 sequences are MDHEN and SYDVKM. The CDR3 has 15 amino acids. The CDR3 spells CASSWGGRAGDTQYF. CDR3 nucleotide sequence: TGTGCCAGCAGTTGGGGCGGGAGGGCCGGCGATACGCAGTATTTT.

A single count supports this clone. This CDR3 reads CSVGRGTHLYEQYF. DNA of the CDR3: TGCAGCGTTGGGCGGGGGACTCATCTCTACGAGCAGTACTTC. V is TRBV29-1 and J is TRBJ2-7; 7 bases agree with TRBD2. CDR3 length equals 14 residues. J lost 3 bases, V lost 4 bases, and 9 bases had no gene match. Germline V gene data show CDR1 as SQVTM and CDR2 as ANQGSEA.

The chain couples TRBV6-1 to TRBJ2-5, with TRBD2 matching 11 bases. V lost 10 bases, J lost 1 base, and 5 bases stayed unmatched. There are 14 residues in the CDR3. Per germline, CDR1 MNHNS and CDR2 SASEGT. CDR3 sequence (DNA): TGTGCCACCCGTAGCGGGGGGGCCCAAGAGACCCAGTACTTC. Translating gives CATRSGGAQETQYF.